This T cell receptor beta chain emerged from a study of T cell repertoires in cytomegalovirus infection. Findings of the study overall: There were HLA-C-restricted CMV-specific TCR beta clonotypes dominating the ex vivo response.

Each CDR3 protein gets one entry after TCRdb re-called the reads with MiXCR. The data contain some 320,000 distinct CDR3 sequences, more than 8% of them seen just once; the ten biggest clones take up 4.3%. This clonotype was picked up a small number of times. The target antigen is unknown. Specimen: PBMCs. This sequence originates from a human donor in good health (CMV status not recorded). Some clones in this sample may be carry-over from other donors' samples.

The CDR3 reads CASRSTSTTTQYF. The CDR3 coding sequence is TGTGCCAGCAGGTCAACTAGCACGACTACGCAGTATTTT. This chain uses TRBV7-2 with TRBJ2-3; tentatively, D is TRBD2 (6 bases). CDR3 length: 13 residues. V shed 6 bases and J shed 8 bases, with 15 bases lying between them. Germline assignment: CDR1 SGHTA and CDR2 FQGNSA.